Below, 7 T cell receptor beta chains from the same sample are listed, as sequenced in a study of cytomegalovirus exposure and HLA in healthy donors. This PCR relied on a set of 60 Vbeta primers and 13 Jbeta primers. Assay used: immunoSEQ multiplex PCR; TCRdb lists only in-frame clones, some missing. The sample has some 130,000 clones, approximately 78% seen once; the top ten hold approximately 1.5%. Sequenced: PBMCs. These receptor sequences come from a female donor in good health and CMV-seronegative.

This clone was observed once. The chain links TRBV2 to TRBJ2-5, with TRBD2 matching over 14 bases. Germline values: CDR1 SNHLY, CDR2 FYNNEI. Unmatched junction bases numbered 7, after V lost 8 bases and J lost 5 bases. This CDR3 comprises 15 residues. In nucleotides, the CDR3 is TGTGCCAGCGATGAGGGGACTAGCGGGAGTGAGACCCAGTACTTC. Amino acid sequence: CASDEGTSGSETQYF.

The chain carries TRBV28 and TRBJ2-4, with a possible D match to TRBD2 (7 bases). The CDR3 has 14 amino acids. V lost 4 bases and J lost 6, with 13 bases in between. The germline gives CDR1 MDHEN, CDR2 SYDVKM. The CDR3: CASSSRGGGNIQYF. DNA of the CDR3: TGTGCCAGCAGTTCGAGGGGGGGCGGAAACATTCAGTACTTC.

This clone has just one count. V is TRBV18 and J is TRBJ1-1; D is possibly TRBD1 (5 bases). Germline values: CDR1 KGHSH, CDR2 LQKENI. V lost 3 bases and J lost 5, with 16 bases in between. The CDR3 extends over 15 amino acids. CDR3 amino acids: CASSPGTSGRTEAFF. The CDR3 bases are TGTGCCAGCTCACCGGGGACGTCGGGGAGGACTGAAGCTTTCTTT.

For the CDR3, the DNA is TGCGCCAGCAGTGTGGCGGGGCAAGAGACCCAGTACTTC. Translated, it gives CASSVAGQETQYF. The chain recombines TRBV5-1 with TRBJ2-5, with D perhaps matching TRBD2 (6 bases). The CDR3 is made up of 13 amino acids. V lost 5 bases, J lost 2 bases, and 10 bases lay in between. Germline values: CDR1 SGHRS, CDR2 YFSETQ. The full variable domain, with the rest looked up from reference TRBV5-1 and TRBJ2-5, is KAGVTQTPRYLIKTRGQQVTLSCSPISGHRSVSWYQQTPGQGLQFLFEYFSETQRNKGNFPGRFSGRQFSNSRSEMNVSTLELGDSALYLCASSVAGQETQYFGPGTRLLVL.

The chain couples TRBV5-6 to TRBJ2-7; no clear D gene. Per the germline V gene, CDR1 is SGHDT and CDR2 is YYEEEE. The V gene lost 0 bases and the J gene lost 0 bases, with 4 bases spanning the gap. This CDR3 has 13 residues. For the CDR3, the DNA is TGTGCCAGCAGCTTGGCGAGCTCCTACGAGCAGTACTTC. It is translated as CASSLASSYEQYF.

The chain couples TRBV5-6 to TRBJ1-4; no definite D call. V lost 0 bases and J lost 0, with 6 bases in between. The germline gives CDR1 SGHDT, CDR2 YYEEEE. The CDR3 consists of 15 residues. The CDR3: CASSLDLATNEKLFF. For the CDR3, the DNA is TGTGCCAGCAGCTTGGACCTAGCAACTAATGAAAAACTGTTTTTT.

This clone was observed a few times. The rearrangement uses TRBV7-6 and TRBJ1-4; 9 bases are shared with TRBD1. The CDR3 consists of 14 residues. V lost 5 bases and J lost 8; bases outside the gene matches: 6. The germline gives CDR1 SGHVS, CDR2 FNYEAQ. The chain's CDR3 is CASSMTGGGEKLFF. The CDR3 DNA sequence: TGTGCCAGCAGCATGACAGGGGGGGGAGAAAAACTGTTTTTT.